The entry below describes one TCR beta chain. This clonotype was found once. Its binding antigen is unknown. No clone much larger than this one lies a single base away; base qualities are absent. The data belong to a study of post-analysis software for immune sequencing data (dated by TCRdb to between 2014 and 2016). Regarding the complete study: The recorded disease courses included relapsing-remitting, secondary progressive and progressive-relapsing multiple sclerosis, and some patients had no subtype annotation. The multiple sclerosis patient repertoires were compared with ten to eleven previously published healthy control repertoires from donors aged roughly 6 to 27 years. A subset of samples was prepared in parallel using single-end sample barcoding, then pooled and co-amplified after Illumina adapter ligation.

TCR beta repertoires were profiled from peripheral blood of about a dozen young patients with multiple sclerosis to demonstrate the VDJtools post-analysis software. Multiple sclerosis patients were children and adolescents aged about 6 to 15 years. General findings and caveats noted by the study authors: Multiple sclerosis patients had significantly lower normalized Chao1 diversity than controls, a result that suggests substantial peripheral T-cell clonal expansion. Direct clustering with F measure revealed strong co-clustering of samples prepared in the same batch, which led to a batch-effect correction. The control group was slightly older than the multiple sclerosis patient group. About five TRBV segments, including TRBV5-6, TRBV5-1 and TRBV20-1, were significantly more frequent in patients than controls.

The library was prepared using PCR. The sequencer listed for this sample is Illumina HiSeq 2500. To reduce PCR and sequencing biases, unique molecular identifiers were incorporated into the TCR beta cDNA libraries. Every 1 to 10 million input T cells yielded approximately 500,000 cDNA molecules, meaning each molecule approximated one T cell. The patient libraries were prepared and sequenced using the same protocol as the earlier healthy control dataset. Samples belonging to the same batch were prepared together, multiplexed and sequenced on a shared HiSeq lane. For the original study's pipeline: MIGEC handled the raw barcoded reads, throwing out single-read molecular identifier groups before consensus assembly and CDR3 extraction. Clonotype tables were post-analysed with VDJtools, and diversity was normalized by down-sampling all datasets to the smallest sample size. Repertoire overlap clustering matched CDR3 amino acid but not nucleotide sequences to correct batch-related cross-sample contamination. TCRdb reprocessed the public reads (quality trimming at Q25 with fastp, clone calling with MiXCR) and kept in-frame beta chains. Every CDR3 protein is listed once, alongside the most common genes and DNA of its rows. These V and J calls are TCRdb output, not the study's own analysis. For this sample the table gives approximately 440,000 distinct CDR3 sequences, of which under 55% were detected only once. The ten biggest clones cover around an eighth of the sample.

The germline V end is reduced by 8 bases and the J end by 4 bases; junction bases left unmatched: 8. The CDR3 spans 14 residues, from the cysteine through the phenylalanine. The entry retains the CDR3 DNA only, 42 bases that are in frame from base 1. The sequence was obtained from a girl aged 5 to 17 with multiple sclerosis. The chain is assembled from TRBV12-3 or TRBV12-4 and TRBJ2-3; 8 bases in the middle match TRBD2. The sequenced material came from blood. CDR3 sequence: CASGWGLGPDTQYF. At the DNA level, the sequence is TGTGCCAGCGGTTGGGGACTAGGACCAGATACGCAGTATTTT.